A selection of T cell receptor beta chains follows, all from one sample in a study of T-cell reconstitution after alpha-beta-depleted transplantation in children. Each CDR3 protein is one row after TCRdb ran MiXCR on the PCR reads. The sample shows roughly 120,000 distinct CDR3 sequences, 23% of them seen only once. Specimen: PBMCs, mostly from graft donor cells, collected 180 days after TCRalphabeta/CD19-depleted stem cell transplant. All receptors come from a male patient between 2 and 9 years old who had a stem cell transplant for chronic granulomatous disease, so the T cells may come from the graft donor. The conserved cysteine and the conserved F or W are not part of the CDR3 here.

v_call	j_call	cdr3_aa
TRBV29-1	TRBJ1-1	SVLGQSNTEAF
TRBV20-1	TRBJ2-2	SARGLAGGSTGELF
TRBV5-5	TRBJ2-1	ASSGRAETYNEQF
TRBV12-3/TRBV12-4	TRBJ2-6	ASSLGGRISGANVLT
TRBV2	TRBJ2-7	ASKKGDEQY
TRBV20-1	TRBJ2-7	SARSRDYEQY
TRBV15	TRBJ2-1	ATKEKGFSYNEQF
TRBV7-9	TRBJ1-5	ASSPVNQPQH
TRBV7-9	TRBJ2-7	ASSPRVYYEQY
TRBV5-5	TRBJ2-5	ASSLYAETQY
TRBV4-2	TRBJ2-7	ASSQDPGHTYEQY
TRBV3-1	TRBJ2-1	ASSQESPGTPYNEQF
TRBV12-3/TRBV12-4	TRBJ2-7	ASSLAGTSGSRYEQY
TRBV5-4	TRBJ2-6	ASEKRLSGTTGANVLT
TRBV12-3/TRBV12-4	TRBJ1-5	ASSTAGMGKNQPQH
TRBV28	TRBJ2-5	ASKNGTRILGGYGETQY
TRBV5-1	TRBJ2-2	ASSWGGQASGELF
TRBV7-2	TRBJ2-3	ASSILAGRADTQY
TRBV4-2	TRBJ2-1	ASSRSTDRRDSYNEQF
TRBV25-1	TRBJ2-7	ASSESGYGAYEQY
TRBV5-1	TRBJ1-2	ASSLGDINGYT
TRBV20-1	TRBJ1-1	SAPDRANMNTEAF
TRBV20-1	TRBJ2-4	SVSSGAKNIQY
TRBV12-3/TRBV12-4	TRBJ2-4	ASSLMGGKNIQY
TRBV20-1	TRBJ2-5	SARDRETQY
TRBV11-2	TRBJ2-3	ASSLIPILTGRDTDTQY
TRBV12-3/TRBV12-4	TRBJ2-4	ASRGRDIAKNIQY
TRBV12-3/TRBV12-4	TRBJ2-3	ASSLGGPDTQY
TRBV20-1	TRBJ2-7	SALYPDYEQY
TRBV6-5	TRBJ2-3	ASSYSGGTGADTQY
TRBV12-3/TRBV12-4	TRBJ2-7	ASSPRDGTYEQY
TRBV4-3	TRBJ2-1	ASSQRTVSHYNEQF
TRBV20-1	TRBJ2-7	SAPGGGSYEQY
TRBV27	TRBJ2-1	ASSPRTYPIYNEQF
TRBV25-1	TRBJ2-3	ASGEGVTDTQY
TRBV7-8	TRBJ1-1	ASSLVENTEAF
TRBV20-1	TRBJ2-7	SATGVRDSYEQY
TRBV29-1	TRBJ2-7	SVLEGGGSYEQY
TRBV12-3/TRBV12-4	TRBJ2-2	ASSLSQGFKGELF
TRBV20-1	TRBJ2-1	SAREAVGYNEQF
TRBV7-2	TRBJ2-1	ASSHRDRNEQF
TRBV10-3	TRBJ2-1	AISEPGQGADNEQF
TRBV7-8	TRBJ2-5	ASSLGDRVDETQY
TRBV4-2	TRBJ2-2	ASSQGGLNTGELF
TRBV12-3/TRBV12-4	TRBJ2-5	ASSLGTSRETQY
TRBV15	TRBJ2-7	ATSRAGGGPYEQY
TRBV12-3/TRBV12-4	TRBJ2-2	ASSLVTGVTGELF
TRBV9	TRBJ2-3	ASSPRDRANTDTQC
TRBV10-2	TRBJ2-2	ASSESMGPNTGELF
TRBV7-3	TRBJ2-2	ASSVFLARGGTGELF
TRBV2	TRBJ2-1	ASSERGRESEQF
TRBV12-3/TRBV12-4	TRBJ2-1	ASSLAANEQF
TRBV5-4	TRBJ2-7	ASSLDRVPYEQY
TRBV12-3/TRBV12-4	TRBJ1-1	ASSMLGTGITEAF
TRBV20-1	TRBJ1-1	SAKGVRMNTEAF
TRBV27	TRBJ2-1	ASSIGTSGSNEQF